These T cell receptor beta chains were read from a single sample in a study of blood T cell repertoires in COVID-19. Measured with immunoSEQ multiplex PCR; TCRdb has only the in-frame clones, and not every one. The repertoire holds 85,000 to 95,000 clones, with 87% as singletons. Sequencing used peripheral blood. The source of these receptors is a woman aged 80 or older with acute or convalescent COVID-19. CDR3s include the opening cysteine and the closing phenylalanine or tryptophan. The D gene is left open where the match is weak. The size field is filled for only some rows; it gives once, few, many or a size class.

size: few
V: TRBV6-2/TRBV6-3
J: TRBJ2-5
D: -
DNA: TGTGCCAGCAGTTCACTAACTCAAGAGACCCAGTACTTC
CDR3: CASSSLTQETQYF

size: -
V: TRBV11-2
J: TRBJ1-2
D: -
DNA: TGTGCCAGCAGCGTAGGAGGGTCTGACTATGGCTACACCTTC
CDR3: CASSVGGSDYGYTF

size: few
V: TRBV4-1
J: TRBJ1-1
D: -
DNA: TGCGCCAGCAGCCCAGCGACAGGTAGCTCTATTTTGAACACTGAAGCTTTCTTT
CDR3: CASSPATGSSILNTEAFF

size: -
V: TRBV5-5
J: TRBJ1-2
D: -
DNA: TGTGCCAGCAGCTTGACCCACAGAGCTAACTATGGCTACACCTTC
CDR3: CASSLTHRANYGYTF

size: -
V: TRBV18
J: TRBJ2-7
D: -
DNA: TGTGCCAGCTCACCGGACAACTACGAGCAGTACTTC
CDR3: CASSPDNYEQYF

size: few
V: TRBV9
J: TRBJ2-7
D: TRBD1
DNA: TGTGCCAGCAGCACAACCGGGACAGGGCTTAACGAGCAGTACTTC
CDR3: CASSTTGTGLNEQYF

size: -
V: TRBV7-9
J: TRBJ1-2
D: TRBD1
DNA: TGTGCCAGCAGCTTCGGGATAGAGGGGGCCCAAGGAGGCTACACCTTC
CDR3: CASSFGIEGAQGGYTF

size: -
V: TRBV7-2
J: TRBJ2-5
D: TRBD2
DNA: TGTGCCAGCAGCTTGGCCCCCCCCGCGTCGGGACTAGCGGGGGGAACCCAGTACTTC
CDR3: CASSLAPPASGLAGGTQYF

size: -
V: TRBV4-3
J: TRBJ2-3
D: TRBD2
DNA: TGCGCCAGCAGCCAGGGCGGGGGGGCGACAGATACGCAGTATTTT
CDR3: CASSQGGGATDTQYF

size: -
V: TRBV7-6
J: TRBJ2-6
D: -
DNA: TGTGCCAGCAGCCAAGCGAGGTTCTCTGGGGCCAACGTCCTGACTTTC
CDR3: CASSQARFSGANVLTF

size: -
V: TRBV28
J: TRBJ2-3
D: TRBD2
DNA: TGTGCCAGCAGTTTACCGGGACTAGCGGGAGACACGCAGTATTTT
CDR3: CASSLPGLAGDTQYF

size: -
V: TRBV7-3
J: TRBJ2-1
D: TRBD2
DNA: TGTGCCAGCAGCTTACAGGCTAGCGGGAGTAATGAGCAGTTCTTC
CDR3: CASSLQASGSNEQFF

size: -
V: TRBV18
J: TRBJ1-2
D: TRBD1
DNA: TGTGCCAGCTCTCATAATCCGGGACAGGGGTTAGGCTACACCTTC
CDR3: CASSHNPGQGLGYTF

size: -
V: TRBV5-1
J: TRBJ2-5
D: TRBD2
DNA: TGCGCCAGCAGCTTGGCTCGGGGGGGCCATGGGGAGACCCAGTACTTC
CDR3: CASSLARGGHGETQYF

size: few
V: TRBV5-4
J: TRBJ2-5
D: -
DNA: TGTGCCAGCAGCTTGGTGCGGGAGACCCAGTACTTC
CDR3: CASSLVRETQYF

size: -
V: TRBV5-6
J: TRBJ1-5
D: -
DNA: TGTGCCAGCAGCTGGACACCGAATCAGCCCCAGCATTTT
CDR3: CASSWTPNQPQHF

size: -
V: TRBV6-5
J: TRBJ2-3
D: -
DNA: TGTGCCAGCAGCTTAGGAGTGACTAGCACAGATACGCAGTATTTT
CDR3: CASSLGVTSTDTQYF

size: -
V: TRBV7-9
J: TRBJ1-1
D: -
DNA: TGTGCCAGTCAGAGTGGAGGACACACTGAAGCTTTCTTT
CDR3: CASQSGGHTEAFF

size: -
V: TRBV27
J: TRBJ1-5
D: TRBD1
DNA: TGTGCCAGCAGTATCCTCGGACAGGGAGAAAATCAGCCCCAGCATTTT
CDR3: CASSILGQGENQPQHF

size: -
V: TRBV6-5
J: TRBJ1-4
D: -
DNA: TGTGCCAGCGCTTCCTGGGGGGCAACTAATGAAAAACTGTTTTTT
CDR3: CASASWGATNEKLFF

size: -
V: TRBV19
J: TRBJ2-5
D: -
DNA: TGTGCCAGTAGTCTCCGCTCACGGGGGCAGGGAGGGATCCAGTACTTC
CDR3: CASSLRSRGQGGIQYF

size: -
V: TRBV6-5
J: TRBJ1-2
D: TRBD1
DNA: TGTGCCAGCAGTTTCTACGACAGGGCGGGCTATGGCTACACCTTC
CDR3: CASSFYDRAGYGYTF

size: -
V: TRBV20-1
J: TRBJ2-7
D: -
DNA: TGCAGTGCTAGAGGACTGGTGGGGCAGTACTTC
CDR3: CSARGLVGQYF

size: -
V: TRBV3-1/TRBV3-2
J: TRBJ1-2
D: -
DNA: TGTGCCAGCAGCTTGAGGACAGTGCCAAACTATGGCTACACCTTC
CDR3: CASSLRTVPNYGYTF

size: -
V: TRBV9
J: TRBJ2-6
D: TRBD1
DNA: TGTGCCAGCAGCCCCCGGGACAGGACTTCTGGGGCCAACGTCCTGACTTTC
CDR3: CASSPRDRTSGANVLTF

size: -
V: TRBV7-8
J: TRBJ1-1
D: -
DNA: TGTGCCAGCAGCCGTGACGGGAGCACTGAAGCTTTCTTT
CDR3: CASSRDGSTEAFF

size: -
V: TRBV29-1
J: TRBJ2-7
D: -
DNA: TGCAGCGTTGAAGATCGGGAACGGCGCGACTTC
CDR3: CSVEDRERRDF

size: -
V: TRBV11-1
J: TRBJ2-2
D: -
DNA: TGTGCCAGCAGCTTAGCGCGACAGGATTCAGGGGAGCTGTTTTTT
CDR3: CASSLARQDSGELFF

size: once
V: TRBV6-6
J: TRBJ1-5
D: -
DNA: TGTGCCAGCAGCTTAGAACGGCAGGGCGGTCAGCCCCAGCATTTT
CDR3: CASSLERQGGQPQHF

size: -
V: TRBV5-1
J: TRBJ2-1
D: -
DNA: TGCGCCAGCAGCGCCCGAAGCTCCAGTGAGGCTGAGCAGTTCTTC
CDR3: CASSARSSSEAEQFF

size: -
V: TRBV3-1/TRBV3-2
J: TRBJ2-6
D: TRBD2
DNA: TGTGCCAGCAGCCCAGGGAGGGCTCCCTCTGGGGCCAACGTCCTGACTTTC
CDR3: CASSPGRAPSGANVLTF

size: -
V: TRBV5-4
J: TRBJ2-5
D: TRBD2
DNA: TGTGCCAGCAGCGTGACTAGCGGGGGGGCGGAGACCCAGTACTTC
CDR3: CASSVTSGGAETQYF

size: once
V: TRBV19
J: TRBJ2-6
D: -
DNA: TGTGCCAGCGCGCCGAGGCAGGGGCGTTCTGGGGCCAACGTCCTGACTTTC
CDR3: CASAPRQGRSGANVLTF

size: -
V: TRBV29-1
J: TRBJ2-1
D: -
DNA: TGCAGCGCCGAGACCAGGGGAAAAAGGGGCTACAATGAGCAGTTCTTC
CDR3: CSAETRGKRGYNEQFF

size: -
V: TRBV7-8
J: TRBJ1-5
D: -
DNA: TGTGCCAGCAGCTTGCGACATGGCGGGGGTCAGCCCCAGCATTTT
CDR3: CASSLRHGGGQPQHF

size: once
V: TRBV20-1
J: TRBJ1-2
D: -
DNA: TGCAGTGCTAGTCCCACGGGGTATTATGGCTACACCTTC
CDR3: CSASPTGYYGYTF

size: -
V: TRBV4-3
J: TRBJ1-5
D: TRBD1
DNA: TGCGCCAGCAGCCAACAAAGGTCCGGGACAGGGATTCTCCAGCCCCAGCATTTT
CDR3: CASSQQRSGTGILQPQHF

size: -
V: TRBV27
J: TRBJ2-7
D: -
DNA: TGTGCCAGCAGTCCGGGTAAGGGGGTTACTTCCTACGAGCAGTACTTC
CDR3: CASSPGKGVTSYEQYF

size: few
V: TRBV5-1
J: TRBJ2-1
D: -
DNA: TGCGCCAGCAGCTTGAACCAGGGTACATTTTTGAATGAGCAGTTCTTC
CDR3: CASSLNQGTFLNEQFF

size: -
V: TRBV11-2
J: TRBJ1-2
D: TRBD1
DNA: TGTGCCAGCAGCTTAGTACTTACAGGGGTTACTGGCTACACCTTC
CDR3: CASSLVLTGVTGYTF

size: -
V: TRBV7-9
J: TRBJ2-3
D: TRBD2
DNA: TGTGCCAGCAGCTCGACTAGCGGGAGGACAGATACGCAGTATTTT
CDR3: CASSSTSGRTDTQYF

size: -
V: TRBV19
J: TRBJ2-2
D: TRBD1
DNA: TGTGCCAGTAATCGACAGGGTTTAGCCGGGGAGCTGTTTTTT
CDR3: CASNRQGLAGELFF

size: -
V: TRBV27
J: TRBJ1-2
D: -
DNA: TGTGCCAGCAGCAGCCAGGGTAGCGGCTACACCTTC
CDR3: CASSSQGSGYTF

size: -
V: TRBV15
J: TRBJ1-2
D: TRBD1
DNA: TGTGCCACCAGCCAAATCAGGGGGCAGGTTTATGGCTACACCTTC
CDR3: CATSQIRGQVYGYTF

size: -
V: TRBV18
J: TRBJ1-5
D: TRBD1
DNA: TGTGCCAGCTCAGGGACAGAGAACAATCAGCCCCAGCATTTT
CDR3: CASSGTENNQPQHF

size: -
V: TRBV30
J: TRBJ1-1
D: -
DNA: TGTGCCTGGAGTATGGCCGTCGGGGACACTGAAGCTTTCTTT
CDR3: CAWSMAVGDTEAFF

size: -
V: TRBV18
J: TRBJ2-3
D: TRBD2
DNA: TGTGCCAGCTCACCAGCCAGCGGGGGGTCAGATACGCAGTATTTT
CDR3: CASSPASGGSDTQYF

size: once
V: TRBV25-1
J: TRBJ2-7
D: -
DNA: TGTGCCAGCAGATTTTCAGGGGTTGACGAGCAGTACTTC
CDR3: CASRFSGVDEQYF

size: -
V: TRBV12-3/TRBV12-4
J: TRBJ1-5
D: TRBD1
DNA: TGTGCCACTCAGGGGGTCGGCAATCAGCCCCAGCATTTT
CDR3: CATQGVGNQPQHF

size: -
V: TRBV10-3
J: TRBJ1-1
D: TRBD1
DNA: TGTGCCATCAGGCCGGGACAGGGGACTGAAGCTTTCTTT
CDR3: CAIRPGQGTEAFF

size: -
V: TRBV18
J: TRBJ2-1
D: TRBD1
DNA: TGTGCCAGCTCACCTTCAGGGGGCAATGAGCAGTTCTTC
CDR3: CASSPSGGNEQFF

size: few
V: TRBV6-2/TRBV6-3
J: TRBJ1-5
D: TRBD1
DNA: TGTGCCAGCAGTCACAGGGGGAGATCGCCCCAGCATTTT
CDR3: CASSHRGRSPQHF

size: -
V: TRBV7-3
J: TRBJ2-3
D: -
DNA: TGTGCCAGCAGCTTAACGAATTCGGTATCGGATACGCAGTATTTT
CDR3: CASSLTNSVSDTQYF

size: few
V: TRBV5-1
J: TRBJ1-2
D: -
DNA: TGCGCCAGCAGCTTGGGGGCGGCGGGGGCGCGGCTCTTC
CDR3: CASSLGAAGARLF

size: -
V: TRBV7-3
J: TRBJ2-5
D: -
DNA: TGTGCCAGCAGCTTAACTGTGGGTAGCCCGGAGACCCAGTACTTC
CDR3: CASSLTVGSPETQYF